These T cell receptor beta chains were read from a single sample in a study of beta chain features in type 1 diabetes. Generated by immunoSEQ multiplex PCR, the TCRdb table keeps only in-frame clones and is missing some. The top ten hold about 0.014% of the sample, which has approximately 300,000 clones, approximately 10% seen once. Material for sequencing was naive CD4+ T cells from blood. These receptors all stem from a woman in her twenties or thirties in good health. Both conserved end residues are part of each CDR3. A D gene is named only where the DNA matches it firmly. The size field is filled for only some rows; it gives once, few, many or a size class.

V gene	J gene	D gene	clone size	CDR3 protein	CDR3 DNA
TRBV28	TRBJ2-3	NA	NA	CASSSTGEGGDTQYF	TGTGCCAGCAGTTCCACCGGCGAGGGCGGAGATACGCAGTATTTT
TRBV9	TRBJ2-1	TRBD2	few	CASSSPGLAGMGAYNEQFF	TGTGCCAGCAGCTCCCCGGGACTAGCGGGAATGGGGGCCTACAATGAGCAGTTCTTC
TRBV4-2	TRBJ1-1	TRBD1	NA	CASSPRQGAEAFF	TGTGCCAGCAGCCCCCGACAGGGCGCTGAAGCTTTCTTT
TRBV14	TRBJ1-2	TRBD1	few	CASSQSGGDGYTF	TGTGCCAGCAGCCAATCAGGGGGTGATGGCTACACCTTC
TRBV4-2	TRBJ2-5	TRBD2	few	CASSQGGGRASQYF	TGTGCCAGCAGCCAAGGTGGCGGGAGGGCGTCCCAGTACTTC
TRBV18	TRBJ2-7	NA	NA	CASSPREIYEQYF	TGTGCCAGCTCACCAAGGGAGATCTACGAGCAGTACTTC
TRBV30	TRBJ2-7	TRBD2	NA	CAGNRGGYEQYF	TGTGCCGGGAACCGCGGGGGCTACGAGCAGTACTTC
TRBV23-1	TRBJ1-4	NA	NA	CASSHRGRSVRKEKLFF	TGCGCCAGCAGTCACAGAGGGCGCTCAGTTCGGAAAGAAAAACTGTTTTTT
TRBV9	TRBJ2-1	TRBD2	few	CASSPEGGRSNEQFF	TGTGCCAGCAGCCCAGAGGGCGGGAGGTCCAATGAGCAGTTCTTC
TRBV5-1	TRBJ2-7	TRBD2	NA	CASSSGSASYEQYF	TGCGCCAGTTCAAGCGGGAGCGCGTCCTACGAGCAGTACTTC
TRBV30	TRBJ2-4	NA	few	CAWSVQLDIQYF	TGTGCCTGGAGTGTACAATTGGACATTCAGTACTTC
TRBV9	TRBJ2-3	TRBD2	few	CASSVGGSGSPDTQYF	TGTGCCAGCAGCGTAGGGGGTAGCGGGAGCCCAGATACGCAGTATTTT
TRBV7-2	TRBJ2-6	TRBD1	few	CASSLESGGSGANVLTF	TGTGCCAGCAGCTTAGAGTCAGGGGGAAGTGGGGCCAACGTCCTGACTTTC
TRBV5-4	TRBJ2-7	TRBD2	few	CASSPGLAASYEQYF	TGTGCCAGCAGCCCGGGACTAGCGGCGTCCTACGAGCAGTACTTC